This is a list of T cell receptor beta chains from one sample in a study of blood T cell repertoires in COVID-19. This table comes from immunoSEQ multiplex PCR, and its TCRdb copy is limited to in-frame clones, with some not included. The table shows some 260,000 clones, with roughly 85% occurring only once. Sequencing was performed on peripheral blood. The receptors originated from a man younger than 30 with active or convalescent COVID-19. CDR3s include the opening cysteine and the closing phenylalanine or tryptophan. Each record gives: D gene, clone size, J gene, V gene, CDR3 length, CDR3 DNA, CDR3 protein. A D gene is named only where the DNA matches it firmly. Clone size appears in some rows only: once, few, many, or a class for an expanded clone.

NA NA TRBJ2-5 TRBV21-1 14 TGTGCCAGCGGATGGACAGGGTTTGGGGAGACCCAGTACTTC CASGWTGFGETQYF
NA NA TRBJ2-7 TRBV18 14 TGTGCCAGCTCACCACCTGTCAGGTACTACGAGCAGTACTTC CASSPPVRYYEQYF
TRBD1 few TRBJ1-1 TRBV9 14 TGTGCCAGCAGCGTTACAGGGGCGAACACTGAAGCTTTCTTT CASSVTGANTEAFF
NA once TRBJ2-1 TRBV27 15 TGTGCCAGCAGTTTAGAGTCAGGCAACTACAATGAGCAGTTCTTC CASSLESGNYNEQFF
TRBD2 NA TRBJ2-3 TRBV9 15 TGTGCCAGCAGCGTACGAGCGGGGGGCTTAGATACGCAGTATTTT CASSVRAGGLDTQYF
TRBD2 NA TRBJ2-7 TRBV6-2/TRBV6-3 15 TGTGCCAGCAGTTACGGGACTAGCGGAACCTACGAGCAGTACTTC CASSYGTSGTYEQYF
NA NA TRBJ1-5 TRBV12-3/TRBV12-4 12 TGTGCCAGCGGGCAGCCCAATCAGCCCCAGCATTTT CASGQPNQPQHF
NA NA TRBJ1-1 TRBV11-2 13 TGTGCCAGCAGCTACCTATCGAACACTGAAGCTTTCTTT CASSYLSNTEAFF
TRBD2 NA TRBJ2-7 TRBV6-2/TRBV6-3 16 TGTGCCAGCAGTTACCGACGAGCTAGCGGGAGGGAAAAGCAGTACTTC CASSYRRASGREKQYF
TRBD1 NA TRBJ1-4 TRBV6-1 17 TGTGCCAGCAGTGCGGACAGGGGGCTTGTCACTAATGAAAAACTGTTTTTT CASSADRGLVTNEKLFF
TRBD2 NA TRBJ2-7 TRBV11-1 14 TGTGCCAGCAGTAGAGCGGGGGACCTCTACGAGCAGTACTTC CASSRAGDLYEQYF
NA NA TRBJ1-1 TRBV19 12 TGTGCCAGTAAGAAGAGGGACACTGAAGCTTTCTTT CASKKRDTEAFF
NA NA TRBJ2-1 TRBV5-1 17 TGCGCCAGCAGCTTGGCCGGTCGCGGTAGCTCCTACAATGAGCAGTTCTTC CASSLAGRGSSYNEQFF
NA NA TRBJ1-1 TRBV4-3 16 TGCGCCAGCAGCCAAGATCTTTCGGACAGTTACACTGAAGCTTTCTTT CASSQDLSDSYTEAFF
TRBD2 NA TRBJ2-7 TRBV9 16 TGTGCCAGCAGCGTAGGAGCTAGCGGTCTCACCTACGAGCAGTACTTC CASSVGASGLTYEQYF
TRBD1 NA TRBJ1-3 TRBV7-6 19 TGTGCCAGCAGCTTAAGGGACTCACCGACAGGGATGATCAGAAACACCATATATTTT CASSLRDSPTGMIRNTIYF
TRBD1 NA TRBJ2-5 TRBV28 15 TGTGCCAGCACAAGGGAGACAGGGGGCGGGGAGACCCAGTACTTC CASTRETGGGETQYF
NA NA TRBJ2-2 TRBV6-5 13 TGTGCCAGCAGCCACGGGAACACCGGGGAGCTGTTTTTT CASSHGNTGELFF
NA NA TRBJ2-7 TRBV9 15 TGTGCCAGCAGCGACCGGGACACAACAGTGGGCGAGCAGTACTTC CASSDRDTTVGEQYF
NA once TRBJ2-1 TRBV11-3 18 TGTGCCAGCAGCTTAGGTCCAGGCAGTCACAGTCTACGCAATGAGCAGTTCTTC CASSLGPGSHSLRNEQFF
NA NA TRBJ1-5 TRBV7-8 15 TGTGCCAGCAGCTCTGGGGGGGTAAAATATCAGCCCCAGCATTTT CASSSGGVKYQPQHF
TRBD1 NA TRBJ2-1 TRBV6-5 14 TGTGCCAGCAGAGAGGGACAGGCCCACAATGAGCAGTTCTTC CASREGQAHNEQFF
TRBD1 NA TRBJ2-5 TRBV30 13 TGTGCCTGGAGTGTAAACAGGGGTGAGACCCAGTACTTC CAWSVNRGETQYF
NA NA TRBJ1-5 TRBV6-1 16 TGTGCCAGCAGTGAAGCGGGGAGAGGGCGCAATCAGCCCCAGCATTTT CASSEAGRGRNQPQHF
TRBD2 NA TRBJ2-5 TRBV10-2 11 TGCGCCAGCACCCGGGGGGGGGCCCCGTACTTC CASTRGGAPYF
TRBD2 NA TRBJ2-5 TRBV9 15 TGTGCCAGCAGCGTAGACGGGAGGGGTTTAGAGACCCAGTACTTC CASSVDGRGLETQYF
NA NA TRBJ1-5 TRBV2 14 TGTGCCAGCGGGAGGTCAGACAACAATCAGCCCCAGCATTTT CASGRSDNNQPQHF
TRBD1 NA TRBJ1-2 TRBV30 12 TGTGCCTGGAGGGACAGGAGCTATGGCTACACCTTC CAWRDRSYGYTF
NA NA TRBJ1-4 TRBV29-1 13 TGCAGCGTTGCCACGGTGACTAATGAAAAACTGTTTTTT CSVATVTNEKLFF
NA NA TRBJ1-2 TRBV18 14 TGTGCCAGCTCACCACCGGGCAGGGTCTATGGCTACACCTTC CASSPPGRVYGYTF
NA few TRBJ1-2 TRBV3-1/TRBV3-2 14 TGTGCCAGCAGCCAGGAGCCGGGGGGCCGTGGCTACACCTTC CASSQEPGGRGYTF
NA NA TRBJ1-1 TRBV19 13 TGTGCCAGTGGCCGGGCGGGCCGTTCAGAAGCTTTCTTT CASGRAGRSEAFF
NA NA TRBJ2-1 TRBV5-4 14 TGTGCCAGCAGCTTGGAACAGGGCAAGAATGAGCAGTTCTTC CASSLEQGKNEQFF
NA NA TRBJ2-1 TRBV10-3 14 TGTGCCATCAGTGAGACTAGCTCCTACAATGAGCAGTTCTTC CAISETSSYNEQFF
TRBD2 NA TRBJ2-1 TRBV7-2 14 TGTGCCAGCAGCTCGGGACTAGCGGGAGATGAGCAGTTCTTC CASSSGLAGDEQFF